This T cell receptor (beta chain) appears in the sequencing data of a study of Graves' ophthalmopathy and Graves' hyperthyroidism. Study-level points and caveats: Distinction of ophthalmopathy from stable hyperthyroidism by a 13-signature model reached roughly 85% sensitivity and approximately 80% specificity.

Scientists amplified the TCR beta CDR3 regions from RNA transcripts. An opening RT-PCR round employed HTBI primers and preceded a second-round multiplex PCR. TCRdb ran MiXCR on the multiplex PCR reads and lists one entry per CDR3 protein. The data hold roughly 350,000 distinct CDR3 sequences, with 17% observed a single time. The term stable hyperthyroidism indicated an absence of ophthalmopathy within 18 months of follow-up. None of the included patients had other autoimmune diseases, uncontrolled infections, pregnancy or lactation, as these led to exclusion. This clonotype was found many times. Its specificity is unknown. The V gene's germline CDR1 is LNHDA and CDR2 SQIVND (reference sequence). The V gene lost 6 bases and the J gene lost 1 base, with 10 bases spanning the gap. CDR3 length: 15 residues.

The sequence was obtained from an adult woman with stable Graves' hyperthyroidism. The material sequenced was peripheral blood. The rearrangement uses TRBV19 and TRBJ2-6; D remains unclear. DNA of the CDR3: TGTGCCAGTAGCCCGGCCGAATCTGGGGCCAACGTCCTGACTTTC. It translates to CASSPAESGANVLTF.